This T cell receptor beta chain emerged from a study of blood T cell repertoires in COVID-19. The wider study: Collection of acute and convalescent COVID-19 samples took place in the United States, Italy and Spain. Sample material is recorded as cDNA or gDNA derived from T cells, B-cell-depleted T cells, or PBMCs.

Methods used by the authors: Reference gene primer amplification in the assay estimated nucleated cell counts. TCRdb's copy holds only in-frame clones and misses some; the assay was immunoSEQ multiplex PCR. V and J calls and clone size follow that table, whereas D and trimming were derived from the DNA. The sample includes 70,000 to 100,000 clones, about 79% of them seen just once. With respect to this clone: Other DNA sequences in the same sample also yield this CDR3.

Germline CDR1 and CDR2: MDHEN and SYDVKM. This CDR3 spans 14 amino acids. V lost 4 bases to trimming and J lost 2 bases, with 9 bases between them. The receptor's source is a woman aged 50 to 60 with acute or convalescent COVID-19. Sequenced: peripheral blood. The V gene is TRBV28, the J gene TRBJ1-3; D might be TRBD1 (6 bases). The CDR3: CASSSGGPGNTIYF. CDR3 nucleotide sequence: TGTGCCAGCAGTTCCGGGGGGCCTGGAAACACCATATATTTT.